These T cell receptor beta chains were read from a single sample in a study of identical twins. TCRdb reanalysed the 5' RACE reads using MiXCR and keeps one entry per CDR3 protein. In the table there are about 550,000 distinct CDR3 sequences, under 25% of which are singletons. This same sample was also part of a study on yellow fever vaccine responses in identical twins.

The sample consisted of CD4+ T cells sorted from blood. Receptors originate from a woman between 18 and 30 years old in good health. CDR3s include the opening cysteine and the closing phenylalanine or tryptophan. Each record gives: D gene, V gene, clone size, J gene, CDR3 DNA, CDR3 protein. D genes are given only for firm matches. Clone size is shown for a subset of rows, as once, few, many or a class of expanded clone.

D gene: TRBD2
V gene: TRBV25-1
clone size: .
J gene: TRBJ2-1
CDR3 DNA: TGTGCCAGCAGTGAGCTGCAAACTAGCGGGAACAATGAGCAGTTCTTC
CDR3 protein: CASSELQTSGNNEQFF

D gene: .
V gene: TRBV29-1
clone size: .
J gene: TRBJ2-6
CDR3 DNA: TGCAGCGTTGTGGGTGGAACTGGGGCCAACGTCCTGACTTTC
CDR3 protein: CSVVGGTGANVLTF

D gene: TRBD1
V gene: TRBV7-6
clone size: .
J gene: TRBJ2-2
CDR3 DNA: TGTGCCAGCAGCTCGGACAGGGGCGTTTCCGGGGAGCTGTTTTTT
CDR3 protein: CASSSDRGVSGELFF

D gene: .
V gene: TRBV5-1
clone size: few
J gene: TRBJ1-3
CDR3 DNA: TGCGCCAGCAGCAACACGGATCCCCGGAACACCATATATTTT
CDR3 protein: CASSNTDPRNTIYF

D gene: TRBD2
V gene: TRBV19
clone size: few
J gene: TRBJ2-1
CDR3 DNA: TGTGCCAGTAGATCCGGTGCGGGAGCCCAAAGCCTCTCCTACAATGAGCAGTTCTTC
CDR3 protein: CASRSGAGAQSLSYNEQFF

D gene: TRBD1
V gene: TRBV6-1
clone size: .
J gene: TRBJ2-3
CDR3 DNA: TGTGCCCGAGAGGAAAGGACAGGAAGCACAGATACGCAGTATTTT
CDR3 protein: CAREERTGSTDTQYF

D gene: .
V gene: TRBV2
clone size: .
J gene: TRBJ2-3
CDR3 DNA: TGTGCCAGCAGTGAAGACATCACAGATACGCAGTATTTT
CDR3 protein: CASSEDITDTQYF

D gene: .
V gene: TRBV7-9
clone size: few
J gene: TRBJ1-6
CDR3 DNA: TGTGCCAGCAGCTTAGCGGGGGGAATCGGTTCACCCCTCCACTTT
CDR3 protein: CASSLAGGIGSPLHF

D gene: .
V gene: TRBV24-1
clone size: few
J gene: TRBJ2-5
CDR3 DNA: TGTGCCACCAGTGACCAAACCCGAGGACGGGGGGAGACCCAGTACTTC
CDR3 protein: CATSDQTRGRGETQYF

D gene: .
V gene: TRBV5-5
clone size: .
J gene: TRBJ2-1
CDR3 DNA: TGTGCCAGCAGCTTGGTTCCACACCCAAGCTCCTACAATGAGCAGTTCTTC
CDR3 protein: CASSLVPHPSSYNEQFF

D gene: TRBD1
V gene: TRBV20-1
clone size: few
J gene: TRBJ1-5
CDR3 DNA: TGCAGTGCTAGAGCTAACGACAGGGGGCTTGATCAGCCCCAGCATTTT
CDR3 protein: CSARANDRGLDQPQHF

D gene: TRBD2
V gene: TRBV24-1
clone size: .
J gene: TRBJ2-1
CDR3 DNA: TGTGCCACCAGTGGGACTAGCGGGACTCGTAATGAGCAGTTCTTC
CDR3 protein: CATSGTSGTRNEQFF

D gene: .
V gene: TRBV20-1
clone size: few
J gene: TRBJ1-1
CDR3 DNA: TGCAGTGCTGCTCCAGGGAGCGGCAACACTGAAGCTTTCTTT
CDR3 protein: CSAAPGSGNTEAFF

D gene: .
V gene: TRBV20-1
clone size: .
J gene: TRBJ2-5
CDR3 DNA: TGCAGTGCTAGTTGGGGGGCCACCCATGGGAACCAAGAGACCCAGTACTTC
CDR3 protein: CSASWGATHGNQETQYF

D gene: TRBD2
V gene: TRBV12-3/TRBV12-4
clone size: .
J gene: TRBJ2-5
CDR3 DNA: TGTGCCAGCACCTTCACCGGGGGGGGAGGGTTGGAGACCCAGTACTTC
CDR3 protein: CASTFTGGGGLETQYF

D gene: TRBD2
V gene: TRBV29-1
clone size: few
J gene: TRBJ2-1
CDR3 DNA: TGCAGCGTCATATTGGGACTAGCGGGGGGCTACTCCTACAATGAGCAGTTCTTC
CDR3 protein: CSVILGLAGGYSYNEQFF

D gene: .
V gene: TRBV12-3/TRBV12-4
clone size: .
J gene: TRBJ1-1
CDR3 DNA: TGTGCCAGCAGTTTAAAGAACACTGAAGCTTTCTTT
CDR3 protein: CASSLKNTEAFF

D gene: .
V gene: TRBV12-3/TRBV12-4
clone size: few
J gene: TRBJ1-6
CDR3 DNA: TGTGCCAGCAGCCTAGACGGGAGCTCCTATAATTCACCCCTCCACTTT
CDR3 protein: CASSLDGSSYNSPLHF

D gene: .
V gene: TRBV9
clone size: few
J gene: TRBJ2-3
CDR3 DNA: TGTGCCAGCAGCGGGCAGACCACAGATACGCAGTATTTT
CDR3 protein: CASSGQTTDTQYF

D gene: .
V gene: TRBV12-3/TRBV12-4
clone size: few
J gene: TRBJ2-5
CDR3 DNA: TGTGCCAGCAGTTTAGAGTATGGGTCGGGAAGGGGCCAAGAGACCCAGTACTTC
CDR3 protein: CASSLEYGSGRGQETQYF

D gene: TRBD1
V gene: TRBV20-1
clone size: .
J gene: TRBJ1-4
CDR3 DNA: TGCAGTGCCAGGCAGGGGGCTAATGAAAAACTGTTTTTT
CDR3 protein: CSARQGANEKLFF

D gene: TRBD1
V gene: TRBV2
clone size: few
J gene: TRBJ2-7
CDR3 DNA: TGTGCCAGCAGTGAAAGAAAGACAGGGATCGACGAGCAGTACTTC
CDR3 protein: CASSERKTGIDEQYF

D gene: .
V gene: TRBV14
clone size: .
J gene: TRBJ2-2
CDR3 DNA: TGTGCCAGCAGCCAGCAGACAGGCCGGATCACCGGGGAGCTGTTTTTT
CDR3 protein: CASSQQTGRITGELFF

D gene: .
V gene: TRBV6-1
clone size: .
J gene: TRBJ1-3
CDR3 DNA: TGTGCCAGCAGCCCGCGGGGGGGAAACACCATATATTTT
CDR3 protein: CASSPRGGNTIYF

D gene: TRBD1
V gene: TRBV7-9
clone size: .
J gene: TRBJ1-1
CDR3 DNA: TGTGCCAGCAGCGGTAGGGGGCACACTGAAGCTTTCTTT
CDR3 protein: CASSGRGHTEAFF

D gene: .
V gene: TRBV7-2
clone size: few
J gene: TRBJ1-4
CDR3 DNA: TGTGCCAGCAGAAGTGGGGGGTACGCAACTAATGAAAAACTGTTTTTT
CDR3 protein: CASRSGGYATNEKLFF

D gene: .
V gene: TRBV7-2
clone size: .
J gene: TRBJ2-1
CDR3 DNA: TGTGCCAGCAGCTTAGGAGGGTTAGGGTACAATGAGCAGTTCTTC
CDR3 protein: CASSLGGLGYNEQFF

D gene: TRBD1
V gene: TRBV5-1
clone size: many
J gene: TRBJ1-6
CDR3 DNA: TGCGCCAGCAGCTATACAGGGGGCGAAAGTAATTCACCCCTCCACTTT
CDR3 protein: CASSYTGGESNSPLHF

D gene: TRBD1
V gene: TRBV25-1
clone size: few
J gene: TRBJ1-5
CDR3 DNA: TGTGCCAGCAGTGGCGGACAGGCGAGCAATCAGCCCCAGCATTTT
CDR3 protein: CASSGGQASNQPQHF

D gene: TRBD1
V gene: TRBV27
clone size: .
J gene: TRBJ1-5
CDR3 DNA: TGTGCCAGCAGTCCTATCAGGGGGGACAGGAATCAGCCCCAGCATTTT
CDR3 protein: CASSPIRGDRNQPQHF

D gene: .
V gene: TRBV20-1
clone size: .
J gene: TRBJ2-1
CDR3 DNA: TGCAGTGCGCTTCCCCCGACGCAGGGCCGGAATGAGCAGTTCTTC
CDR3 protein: CSALPPTQGRNEQFF

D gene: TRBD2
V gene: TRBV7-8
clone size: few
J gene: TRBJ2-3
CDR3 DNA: TGTGCCAGCGGGGGGATGGGACTAGCGGGAGGAGGCGATACGCAGTATTTT
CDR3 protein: CASGGMGLAGGGDTQYF

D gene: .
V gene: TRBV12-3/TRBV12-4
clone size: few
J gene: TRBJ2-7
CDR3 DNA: TGTGCCAGCAGTTTAGGACAGATCCTAAGAATAGAGCAGTACTTC
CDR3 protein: CASSLGQILRIEQYF

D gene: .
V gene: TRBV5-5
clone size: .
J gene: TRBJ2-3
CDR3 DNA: TGTGCCAGCAGCTTGGCCGGCAGGGTATCAGATACGCAGTATTTT
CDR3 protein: CASSLAGRVSDTQYF

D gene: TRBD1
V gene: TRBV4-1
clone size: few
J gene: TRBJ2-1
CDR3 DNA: TGCGCCAGCAGCCAAGCGGACAGGGACTACAATGAGCAGTTCTTC
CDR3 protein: CASSQADRDYNEQFF

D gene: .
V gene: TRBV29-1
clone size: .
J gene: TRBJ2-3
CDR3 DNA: TGCAGCGTTGAAGCTCCTTGGGGCACAGATACGCAGTATTTT
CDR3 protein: CSVEAPWGTDTQYF

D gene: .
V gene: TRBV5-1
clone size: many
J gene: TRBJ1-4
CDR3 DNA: TGTGCCAGCAGCCCCGGAGGCGAAAAACTGTTTTTT
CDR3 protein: CASSPGGEKLFF

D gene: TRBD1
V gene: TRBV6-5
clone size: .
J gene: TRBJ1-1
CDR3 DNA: TGTGCCAGCAGTTACTCGATGGGACAGGGGTTTGAAGCTTTCTTT
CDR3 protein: CASSYSMGQGFEAFF

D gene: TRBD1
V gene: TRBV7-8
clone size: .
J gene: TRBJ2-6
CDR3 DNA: TGTGCCAGCAGCAGTCAGGGGGCTTTTGGGGCCAACGTCCTGACTTTC
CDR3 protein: CASSSQGAFGANVLTF

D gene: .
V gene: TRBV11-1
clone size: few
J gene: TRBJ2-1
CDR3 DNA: TGTGCCAGCAGCTTAGAGGGGATAACCCTAGGCTCCTACAATGAGCAGTTCTTC
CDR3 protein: CASSLEGITLGSYNEQFF

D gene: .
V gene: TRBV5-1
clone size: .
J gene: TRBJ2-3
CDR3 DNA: TGCGCCAGCAGCCCCCCCAGCGCAGATACGCAGTATTTT
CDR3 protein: CASSPPSADTQYF

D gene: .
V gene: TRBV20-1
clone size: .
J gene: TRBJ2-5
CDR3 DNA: TGCAGTGCTAGAGATCCTTTAGAGACCCAGTACTTC
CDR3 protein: CSARDPLETQYF

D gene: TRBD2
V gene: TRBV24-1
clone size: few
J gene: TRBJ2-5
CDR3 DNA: TGTGCCACCAGTGAACCGGGACTAGCGGGGATCCAAGAGACCCAGTACTTC
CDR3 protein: CATSEPGLAGIQETQYF

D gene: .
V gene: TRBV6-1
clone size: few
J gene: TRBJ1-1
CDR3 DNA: TGTGCCAGCAGTCGAGGGACCGCGAACACTGAAGCTTTCTTT
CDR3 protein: CASSRGTANTEAFF

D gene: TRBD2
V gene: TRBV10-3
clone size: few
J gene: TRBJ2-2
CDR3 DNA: TGTGCCATCAGTGTGACTAGCGGGGGGCCGAACACCGGGGAGCTGTTTTTT
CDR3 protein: CAISVTSGGPNTGELFF

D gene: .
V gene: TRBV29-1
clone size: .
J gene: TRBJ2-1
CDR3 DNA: TGCAGCGTTTCCCCGGAAAACAATGAGCAGTTCTTC
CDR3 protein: CSVSPENNEQFF

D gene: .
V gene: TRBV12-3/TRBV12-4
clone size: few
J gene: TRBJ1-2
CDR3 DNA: TGTGCCAGCAGGCCCGCGGGGAGGGCGAACTATGGCTACACCTTC
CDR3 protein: CASRPAGRANYGYTF

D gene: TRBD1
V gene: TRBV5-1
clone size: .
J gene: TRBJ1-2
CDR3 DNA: TGCGCCAGCAGCTCACAGGGGTACTATGGCTACACCTTC
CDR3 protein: CASSSQGYYGYTF